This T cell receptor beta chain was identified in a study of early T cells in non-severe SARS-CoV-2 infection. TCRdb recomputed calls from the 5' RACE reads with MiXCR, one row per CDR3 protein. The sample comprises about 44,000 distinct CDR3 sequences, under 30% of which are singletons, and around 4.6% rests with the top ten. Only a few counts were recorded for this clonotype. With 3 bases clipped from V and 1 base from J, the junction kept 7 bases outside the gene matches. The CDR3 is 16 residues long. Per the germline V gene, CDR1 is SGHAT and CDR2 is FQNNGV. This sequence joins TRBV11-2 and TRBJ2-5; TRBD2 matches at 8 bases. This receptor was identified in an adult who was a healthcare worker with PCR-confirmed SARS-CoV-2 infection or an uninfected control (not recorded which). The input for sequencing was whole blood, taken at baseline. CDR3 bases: TGTGCCAGCAGCTTCTTAGCGGGGCCACCCCAAGAGACCCAGTACTTC. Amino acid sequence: CASSFLAGPPQETQYF.